A single sample is the source of the 32 T cell receptor beta chains below, sequenced in a study of beta chain features in type 1 diabetes. General study results and limits: Shorter TCRB CDR3s, moderately but significantly so, marked every one of the four CD4+ subsets in Type 1 diabetes patients.

The authors reverse transcribed all of the isolated RNA, so sequencing captured expressed TCRB transcripts. Produced via immunoSEQ multiplex PCR; TCRdb's table is partial and in-frame only. The top ten hold approximately 0.93% of the sample, which has approximately 170,000 clones, about 7.8% seen once. These receptors have no known antigen. Sequenced sample: central memory CD4+ T cells from blood. These receptors were collected from a woman in her 40s with type 1 diabetes.

This clone has a handful of counts. The CDR3 region has the DNA TGCGCCAGCTCGAGGACAGGCCGCGATCATTCACCCCTCCACTTT. Translation gives CASSRTGRDHSPLHF. This sequence joins TRBV5-1 and TRBJ1-6; 7 bases are shared with TRBD1. V lost 7 bases, J lost 8 bases, and 12 bases stayed unmatched. Per the germline V gene, CDR1 is SGHRS and CDR2 is YFSETQ. The CDR3 runs to 15 residues.

The V call is TRBV27, the J call TRBJ2-5; 15 bases are a match to TRBD2. The germline CDR1 and CDR2 sequences are MNHEY and SMNVEV (reference sequence). With V trimmed by 5 bases and J by 5 bases, 9 bases remained unmatched. This CDR3 comprises 17 residues. CDR3 sequence reads: CASSPGLAGGPSETQYF. The CDR3 DNA follows: TGTGCCAGCAGTCCAGGACTAGCGGGAGGGCCCTCGGAGACCCAGTACTTC.

V usage is TRBV29-1 and J usage is TRBJ2-3; D gene uncertain. Trimming shortened V by 6 bases and J by 3 bases, and 10 bases separated the two germline ends. This CDR3 spans 12 amino acids. The V gene's germline CDR1 is SQVTM and CDR2 ANQGSEA. As DNA, the CDR3 is TGCAGCGTCATTAGCTCGACAGATACGCAGTATTTT. It specifies CSVISSTDTQYF.

This clone was seen only a few times. The V call is TRBV28, the J call TRBJ1-2; D not resolved. This CDR3 has 13 residues. Trimming shortened V by 5 bases and J by 2 bases, and 9 bases separated the two germline ends. The germline V gene encodes CDR1 MDHEN and CDR2 SYDVKM. The CDR3, as DNA: TGTGCCAGCAGTCTCGACAACAACTATGGCTACACCTTC. Protein sequence: CASSLDNNYGYTF.

This clone was observed a handful of times. The V and J genes are TRBV5-4 and TRBJ1-2; 8 bases match TRBD1. The CDR3 loop spans 14 amino acids. Germline V gene lookup returns CDR1 SGHNT and CDR2 YYREEE (reference sequence). V lost 6 bases to trimming and J lost 7 bases; unmatched junction nucleotides: 11. The DNA for the CDR3 is TGTGCCAGCACCGCGGACAGGGTCGGCCTTGGCTACACCTTC. Protein: CASTADRVGLGYTF.

The chain links TRBV6-6 to TRBJ1-6; D might be TRBD1 (5 bases). The CDR3 spans 12 residues. V was pared by 6 bases and J by 5 bases, with 5 bases between. CDR1 and CDR2 from the germline V gene are MNHNY and SVGAGI (reference sequence). The CDR3, as DNA: TGTGCCAGCAGCAGGGATAATTCACCCCTCCACTTT. It yields the protein CASSRDNSPLHF.

This clone was seen more than once but under ten times. V usage is TRBV28 and J usage is TRBJ1-1; 10 nucleotides agree with TRBD1. Germline V gene sequence: CDR1 MDHEN, CDR2 SYDVKM. This CDR3 region has 15 residues. V lost 4 bases and J lost 4; bases outside the gene matches: 6. Here the CDR3 reads CASSSLGQGSTEAFF. In DNA form, the CDR3 reads TGTGCCAGCAGTTCCTTGGGACAGGGGAGCACTGAAGCTTTCTTT.

The sample holds many counts of this clone. This sequence joins TRBV15 and TRBJ2-5, with D unclear. V was cut by 2 bases and J by 5 bases, with 15 bases left in between. Germline loops: CDR1 LNHNV, CDR2 YYDKDF (reference sequence). The CDR3 spans 15 residues. This CDR3 is CATSRTRSPEETQYF. The CDR3 DNA sequence: TGTGCCACCAGCAGAACCCGTTCACCGGAGGAGACCCAGTACTTC.

A few counts support this clone. The genes are TRBV15 and TRBJ2-7; D may be TRBD1 (5 bases). CDR3 size: 14 residues. Germline V gene data show CDR1 as LNHNV and CDR2 as YYDKDF (reference sequence). V was clipped by 3 bases and J by 6 bases, with 15 bases between them. This CDR3 reads CATSRGLGPVEQYF. As DNA, the CDR3 is TGTGCCACCAGCAGGGGGCTAGGACCTGTCGAGCAGTACTTC. The complete variable domain, with remaining parts taken from reference TRBV15 and TRBJ2-7, reads DAMVIQNPRYQVTQFGKPVTLSCSQTLNHNVMYWYQQKSSQAPKLLFHYYDKDFNNEADTPDNFQSRRPNTSFCFLDIRSPGLGDTAMYLCATSRGLGPVEQYFGPGTRLTVT.

This chain links TRBV4-2 with TRBJ2-7, with 7 bases identical to TRBD1. Germline loops: CDR1 LGHNA, CDR2 YNFKEQ. This CDR3 is built from 15 residues. V was pared by 3 bases and J by 5 bases, with 10 bases of the junction left unmatched. This CDR3 is CASSQWTGALDEQYF. DNA for the CDR3: TGTGCCAGCAGCCAGTGGACAGGCGCGCTGGACGAGCAGTACTTC.

The chain is built from TRBV28 and TRBJ1-4, with D perhaps TRBD1 (6 bases). V gave up 7 bases and J gave up 4 bases, with 16 bases separating them. Germline assignment: CDR1 MDHEN and CDR2 SYDVKM. The CDR3 contains 15 residues. The DNA for the CDR3 is TGTGCCAGCACCCACGGGGGGGCAGATAATGAAAAACTGTTTTTT. Protein product: CASTHGGADNEKLFF.

The genes are TRBV29-1 and TRBJ1-4, with D possibly being TRBD1 (5 bases). Trimming stripped 6 bases from V and 8 bases from J, with 16 bases between. The germline V gene has CDR1 SQVTM and CDR2 ANQGSEA. The CDR3 loop spans 13 amino acids. CDR3 amino acids: CSVRGTGGEKLFF. The CDR3 DNA sequence: TGCAGCGTGAGGGGCACGGGGGGGGAAAAACTGTTTTTT.

This chain links TRBV6-5 with TRBJ2-1; 9 positions match TRBD2. CDR1 is MNHEY, CDR2 SVGAGI, per germline. The CDR3 spans 15 residues. The junction had 13 bases not matched to a gene; V was cut back by 6 bases and J by 10 bases. CDR3 sequence reads: CASSPGLASAGEQFF. The CDR3 DNA reads as TGTGCCAGCAGCCCCGGACTAGCGTCAGCCGGAGAGCAGTTCTTC.

This clone turned up a few times. The chain couples TRBV11-2 to TRBJ1-1, with D possibly matching TRBD1 (5 bases). Trimming removed 2 bases from V and 3 bases from J, with 7 bases in between. Per the germline V gene, CDR1 is SGHAT and CDR2 is FQNNGV. The CDR3 is 13 amino acids. The CDR3 DNA reads as TGTGCCAGCAGCTTATCGGGGGACACTGAAGCTTTCTTT. This sequence encodes CASSLSGDTEAFF.

The sample holds a few counts of this clone. The genes are TRBV30 and TRBJ2-1, with TRBD2 matching 8 bases. Germline values: CDR1 GTSNPN, CDR2 SVGIG (reference sequence). With V trimmed by 3 bases and J by 1 base, 2 bases remained unmatched. There are 14 residues in the CDR3. The chain's CDR3 is CAWSRGGSYNEQFF. The CDR3, as DNA: TGTGCCTGGAGCCGGGGGGGTTCCTACAATGAGCAGTTCTTC.

The chain uses TRBV6-5 and TRBJ2-1; D might be TRBD2 (6 bases). This CDR3 has 15 residues. The germline gives CDR1 MNHEY, CDR2 SVGAGI. The V end was cut by 4 bases, the J end by 7 bases, with 17 bases between. CDR3 sequence reads: CASSWGRSGGNEQFF. CDR3 DNA: TGTGCCAGCAGTTGGGGGAGGTCTGGAGGAAATGAGCAGTTCTTC.

This chain uses TRBV27 with TRBJ2-7; D unresolved. Germline V gene lookup returns CDR1 MNHEY and CDR2 SMNVEV (reference sequence). Trimming shortened V by 2 bases and J by 8 bases, and 16 bases separated the two germline ends. The CDR3 loop spans 14 amino acids. CDR3 protein: CASSLEWAERKQYF. Here the CDR3 DNA reads TGTGCCAGCAGTTTAGAGTGGGCCGAACGGAAGCAGTACTTC.

About this clone: This sequence may be a read error, since a much larger clone differs from it by one base. This chain connects TRBV4-1 to TRBJ1-1, with D possibly TRBD1 on 6 matching bases. The CDR3 is 14 residues long. The germline gives CDR1 MGHRA, CDR2 YSYEKL. The V gene lost 1 base and the J gene lost 10 bases, with 16 bases spanning the gap. CDR3 sequence: CASSQGGQSLVAFF. The CDR3 DNA sequence: TGCGCCAGCAGCCAAGGGGGGCAATCACTAGTAGCTTTCTTT.

This clone has more than one count but fewer than ten. This sequence joins TRBV7-2 and TRBJ1-6; TRBD1 matches at 7 bases. J gave up 5 bases and V 5 bases, and 3 bases lay outside the gene matches. CDR3 size: 14 residues. CDR1 is SGHTA, CDR2 FQGNSA, per germline. The DNA of the CDR3 is TGTGCCAGCAGCAATACAGGGGATAATTCACCCCTCCACTTT. Translated, it gives CASSNTGDNSPLHF.

This clone has more than one count but fewer than ten. The chain is built from TRBV9 and TRBJ2-7; D might be TRBD2 (5 bases). Germline V gene data show CDR1 as SGDLS and CDR2 as YYNGEE. The CDR3 extends over 13 amino acids. V lost 1 base and J lost 6, with 11 bases in between. CDR3 DNA: TGTGCCAGCAGCGTATCTAGCCAAAGCGAGCAGTACTTC. Encoded protein: CASSVSSQSEQYF.

The V gene is TRBV5-4, the J gene TRBJ2-1, with TRBD2 matching over 7 bases. V lost 5 bases, J lost 5 bases, and 16 bases stayed unmatched. The length of the CDR3 is 17 residues. Germline V lookup: CDR1 SGHNT, CDR2 YYREEE (reference sequence). Here the CDR3 DNA reads TGTGCCAGCAGACCTACACTTAGTCAAGCGGGGAACAATGAGCAGTTCTTC. Its translation: CASRPTLSQAGNNEQFF.

This clone was picked up a small number of times. This chain links TRBV30 with TRBJ2-1; D uncertain. Germline V CDR1 and CDR2: GTSNPN, SVGIG (reference sequence). The CDR3 extends over 10 amino acids. Trimming left V 5 bases short and J 9 bases short, with 8 bases between. DNA of the CDR3: TGTGCCTGGGGAGTCGGTGAGCAGTTCTTC. This codes for CAWGVGEQFF.

This clone was detected a few times. This chain connects TRBV28 to TRBJ1-1; the match to TRBD1 covers 7 bases. With V trimmed by 6 bases and J by 4 bases, 8 bases remained unmatched. The CDR3 is 14 amino acids. Germline V gene lookup returns CDR1 MDHEN and CDR2 SYDVKM. CDR3 region: CASRPGGPSTEAFF. CDR3 DNA: TGTGCCAGCAGACCAGGGGGTCCCTCCACTGAAGCTTTCTTT.

This clone has a count of ten or more. The J gene is TRBJ2-5, the V gene TRBV11-2, with 7 bases that match TRBD2. Germline V gives CDR1 SGHAT, CDR2 FQNNGV. V lost 3 bases and J lost 4; bases outside the gene matches: 2. The CDR3 runs to 13 residues. In DNA, the CDR3 is TGTGCCAGCAGCTTGGGAGGGCGAGAGACCCAGTACTTC. As protein: CASSLGGRETQYF.

Only a few counts were recorded for this clone. A junction boundary mismatches the germline segment, possibly from a read error. V is TRBV20-1 and J is TRBJ1-4; 7 bases are a match to TRBD1. Germline assignment: CDR1 DFQATT and CDR2 SNEGSKA (reference sequence). CDR3 size: 11 residues. CDR3 nucleotides: TGCAGTGCTAGACAACAGGGGCCGGTGGTCTTT. Translation gives CSARQQGPVVF.

A remark on this clone: This specimen includes other DNA sequences encoding the same CDR3. CDR3 sequence (DNA): TGTGCCAGCAGACGGACTGCGAACACTGAAGCTTTCTTT. Its translation: CASRRTANTEAFF. The rearrangement uses TRBV28 and TRBJ1-1; D ambiguous. Deletions cut 6 bases from V and 1 base from J, with 9 bases between. The length of the CDR3 is 13 residues. Germline-derived CDR1 and CDR2 are MDHEN and SYDVKM.

This clone has at least ten counts. This rearrangement joins TRBV7-8 to TRBJ1-2; tentatively, D is TRBD1 (5 bases). The CDR3 totals 14 residues. With 5 bases removed from V and 5 bases from J, the gap between germline ends came to 15 bases. Germline V gene data show CDR1 as SGHVS and CDR2 as FQNEAQ. The CDR3 coding sequence is TGTGCCAGCAGCGGGTTGGACACGTCGTATGGCTACACCTTC. It specifies CASSGLDTSYGYTF. The full variable domain, in which reference TRBV7-8 and TRBJ1-2 provide the parts outside the CDR3, is GAGVSQSPRYKVAKRGQDVALRCDPISGHVSLFWYQQALGQGPEFLTYFQNEAQLDKSGLPSDRFFAERPEGSVSTLKIQRTQQEDSAVYLCASSGLDTSYGYTFGSGTRLTVV.

The V and J genes are TRBV29-1 and TRBJ2-1; D ambiguous. CDR1 and CDR2 from the germline V gene are SQVTM and ANQGSEA. V was cut by 3 bases and J by 9 bases, with 9 bases left in between. CDR3 size: 11 residues. The CDR3 coding sequence is TGCAGCGTTGACGGGTCAAGTGAGCAGTTCTTC. This translates into CSVDGSSEQFF.

The chain carries TRBV7-2 and TRBJ2-7; TRBD2 matches 7 bases. V dropped 7 bases and J dropped 4; count of bases not matched to a gene: 13. The CDR3 totals 15 residues. Germline assignment: CDR1 SGHTA and CDR2 FQGNSA. This CDR3 is CASNRDRGEGYEQYF. In DNA form, the CDR3 reads TGTGCCAGCAACCGAGATCGGGGGGAGGGTTACGAGCAGTACTTC. The whole variable domain, filled in from reference TRBV7-2 and TRBJ2-7, reads GAGVSQSPSNKVTEKGKDVELRCDPISGHTALYWYRQSLGQGLEFLIYFQGNSAPDKSGLPSDRFSAERTGGSVSTLTIQRTQQEDSAVYLCASNRDRGEGYEQYFGPGTRLTVT.

The chain links TRBV28 to TRBJ2-5, with 9 bases identical to TRBD1. The J call may be in error: the DNA end matches TRBJ2-7 better. The CDR3 is made up of 16 amino acids. Germline-derived CDR1 and CDR2 are MDHEN and SYDVKM. The CDR3: CASSLGPGTGTYEQYF. DNA for the CDR3: TGTGCCAGCAGTTTAGGGCCCGGGACAGGGACCTACGAGCAGTACTTC.

The chain recombines TRBV28 with TRBJ1-2; weak D call: TRBD1 (6 bases). Deletions cut 6 bases from V and 8 bases from J, with 13 bases between. Germline V gene data show CDR1 as MDHEN and CDR2 as SYDVKM. The CDR3 length is 12 residues. This chain's CDR3 is CASSPRGLGYTF. The CDR3 coding sequence is TGTGCCAGCAGCCCCAGGGGTCTCGGCTACACCTTC.

This clone was observed a few times. The V gene is TRBV7-6, the J gene TRBJ2-7; TRBD1 aligns across 10 bases. Germline V gives CDR1 SGHVS, CDR2 FNYEAQ. CDR3 length equals 14 residues. V lost 5 bases to trimming and J lost 10 bases; unmatched junction nucleotides: 11. CDR3 sequence (DNA): TGTGCCAGCAGCCCAACGGACAGGGGGAATCGTCAGTACTTC. Its translation is CASSPTDRGNRQYF.